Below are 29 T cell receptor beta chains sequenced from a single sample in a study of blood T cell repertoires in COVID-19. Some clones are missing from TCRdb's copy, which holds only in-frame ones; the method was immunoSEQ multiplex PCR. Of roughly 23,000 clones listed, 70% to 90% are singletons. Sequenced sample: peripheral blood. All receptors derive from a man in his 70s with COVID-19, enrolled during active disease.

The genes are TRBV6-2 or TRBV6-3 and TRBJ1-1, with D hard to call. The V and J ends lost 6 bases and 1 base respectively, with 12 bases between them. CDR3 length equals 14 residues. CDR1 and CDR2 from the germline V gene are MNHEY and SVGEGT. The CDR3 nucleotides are TGTGCCAGCAGCCTAACCGGGAAGAACACTGAAGCTTTCTTT. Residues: CASSLTGKNTEAFF.

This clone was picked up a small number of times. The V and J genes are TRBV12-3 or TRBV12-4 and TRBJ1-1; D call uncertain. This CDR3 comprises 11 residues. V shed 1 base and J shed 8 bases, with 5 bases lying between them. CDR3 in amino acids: CASSLGGEAFF. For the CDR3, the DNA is TGTGCCAGCAGTTTAGGAGGGGAAGCTTTCTTT.

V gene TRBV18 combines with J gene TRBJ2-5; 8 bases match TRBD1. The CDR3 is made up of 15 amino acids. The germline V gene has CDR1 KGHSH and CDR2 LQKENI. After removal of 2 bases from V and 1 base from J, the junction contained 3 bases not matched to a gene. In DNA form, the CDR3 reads TGTGCCAGCTCACCAGGACAGGGAGGCCAAGAGACCCAGTACTTC. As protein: CASSPGQGGQETQYF.

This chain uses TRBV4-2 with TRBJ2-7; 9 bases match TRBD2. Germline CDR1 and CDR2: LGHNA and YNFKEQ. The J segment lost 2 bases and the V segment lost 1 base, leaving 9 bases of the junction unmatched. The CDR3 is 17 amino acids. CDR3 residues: CASSQGGVASGTYEQYF. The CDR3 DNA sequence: TGTGCCAGCAGCCAAGGGGGGGTAGCTAGCGGGACCTACGAGCAGTACTTC.

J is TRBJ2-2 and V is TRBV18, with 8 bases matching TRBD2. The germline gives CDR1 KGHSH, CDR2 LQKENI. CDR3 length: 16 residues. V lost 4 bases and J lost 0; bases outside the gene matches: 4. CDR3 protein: CASSQGLDSNTGELFF. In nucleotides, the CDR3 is TGTGCCAGCTCACAGGGACTAGATTCGAACACCGGGGAGCTGTTTTTT.

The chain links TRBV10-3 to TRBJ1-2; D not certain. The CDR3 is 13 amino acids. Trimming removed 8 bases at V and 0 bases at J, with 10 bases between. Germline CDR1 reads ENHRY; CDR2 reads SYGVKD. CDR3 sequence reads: CAIEAETNYGYTF. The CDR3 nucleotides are TGTGCCATCGAGGCAGAAACTAACTATGGCTACACCTTC.

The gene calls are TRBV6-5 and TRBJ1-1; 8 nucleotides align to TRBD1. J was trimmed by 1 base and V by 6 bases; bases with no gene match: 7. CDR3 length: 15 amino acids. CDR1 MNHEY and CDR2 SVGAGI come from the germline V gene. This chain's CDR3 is CASRSSGTGNTEAFF. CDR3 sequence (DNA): TGTGCCAGCAGGTCCTCCGGGACAGGGAACACTGAAGCTTTCTTT.

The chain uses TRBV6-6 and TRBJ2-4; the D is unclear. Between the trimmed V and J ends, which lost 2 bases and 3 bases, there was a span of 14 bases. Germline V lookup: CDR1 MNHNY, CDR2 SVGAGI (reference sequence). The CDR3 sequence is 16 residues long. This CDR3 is CASSYPPGRSKNIQYF. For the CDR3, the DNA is TGTGCCAGCAGTTACCCTCCCGGTCGGAGCAAAAACATTCAGTACTTC.

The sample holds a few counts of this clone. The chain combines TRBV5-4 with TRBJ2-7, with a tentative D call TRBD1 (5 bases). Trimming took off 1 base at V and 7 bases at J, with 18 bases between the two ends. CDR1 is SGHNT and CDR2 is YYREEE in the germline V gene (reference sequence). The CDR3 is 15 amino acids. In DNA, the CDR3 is TGTGCCAGCAGCTTGCAAGGAACAGGCCGTGGGGAGCAGTACTTC. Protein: CASSLQGTGRGEQYF.

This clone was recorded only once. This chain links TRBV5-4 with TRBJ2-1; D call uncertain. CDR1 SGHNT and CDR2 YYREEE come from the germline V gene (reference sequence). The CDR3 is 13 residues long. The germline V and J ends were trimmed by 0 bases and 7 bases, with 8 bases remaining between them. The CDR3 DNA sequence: TGTGCCAGCAGCTTGGCCCTAGAGAATGAGCAGTTCTTC. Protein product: CASSLALENEQFF.

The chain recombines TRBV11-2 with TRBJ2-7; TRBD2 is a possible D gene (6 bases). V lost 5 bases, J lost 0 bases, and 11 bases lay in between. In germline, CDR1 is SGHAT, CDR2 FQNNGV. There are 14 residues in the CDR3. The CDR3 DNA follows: TGTGCCAGCAGCCCCGGGACTCTCTCCTACGAGCAGTACTTC. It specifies CASSPGTLSYEQYF.

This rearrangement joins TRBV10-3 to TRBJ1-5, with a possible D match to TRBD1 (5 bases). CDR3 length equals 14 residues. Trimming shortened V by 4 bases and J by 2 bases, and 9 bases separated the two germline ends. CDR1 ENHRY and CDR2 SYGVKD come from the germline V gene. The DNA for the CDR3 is TGTGCCATCAGTGGGGGCGATGGCAATCAGCCCCAGCATTTT. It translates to CAISGGDGNQPQHF.

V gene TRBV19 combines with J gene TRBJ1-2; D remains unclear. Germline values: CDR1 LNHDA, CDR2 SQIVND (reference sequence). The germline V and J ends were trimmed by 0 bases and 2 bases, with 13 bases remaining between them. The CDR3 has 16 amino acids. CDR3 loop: CASSIDLVAGNYGYTF. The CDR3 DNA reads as TGTGCCAGTAGTATAGATCTGGTCGCGGGGAACTATGGCTACACCTTC. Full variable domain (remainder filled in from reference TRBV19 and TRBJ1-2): DGGITQSPKYLFRKEGQNVTLSCEQNLNHDAMYWYRQDPGQGLRLIYYSQIVNDFQKGDIAEGYSVSREKKESFPLTVTSAQKNPTAFYLCASSIDLVAGNYGYTFGSGTRLTVV.

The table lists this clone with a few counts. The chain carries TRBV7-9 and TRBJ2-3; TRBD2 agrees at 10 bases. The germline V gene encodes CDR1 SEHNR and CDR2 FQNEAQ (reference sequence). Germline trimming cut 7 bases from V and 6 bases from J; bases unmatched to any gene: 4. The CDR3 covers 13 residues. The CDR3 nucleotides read TGTGCCAGCACCCTGACTAGCGGGGATACGCAGTATTTT. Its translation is CASTLTSGDTQYF.

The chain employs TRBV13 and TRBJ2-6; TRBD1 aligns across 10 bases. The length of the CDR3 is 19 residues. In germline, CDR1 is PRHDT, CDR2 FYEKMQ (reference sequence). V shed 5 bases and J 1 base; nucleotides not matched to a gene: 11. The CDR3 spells CASSLSRDRGRSGANVLTF. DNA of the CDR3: TGTGCCAGCAGCCTAAGCCGGGACAGGGGTCGGTCTGGGGCCAACGTCCTGACTTTC.

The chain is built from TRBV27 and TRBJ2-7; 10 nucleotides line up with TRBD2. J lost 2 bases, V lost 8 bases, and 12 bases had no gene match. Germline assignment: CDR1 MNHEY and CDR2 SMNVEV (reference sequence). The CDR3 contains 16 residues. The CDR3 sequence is CASQNRLAGPTYEQYF. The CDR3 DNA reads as TGTGCCAGCCAAAACCGACTAGCGGGTCCGACCTACGAGCAGTACTTC.

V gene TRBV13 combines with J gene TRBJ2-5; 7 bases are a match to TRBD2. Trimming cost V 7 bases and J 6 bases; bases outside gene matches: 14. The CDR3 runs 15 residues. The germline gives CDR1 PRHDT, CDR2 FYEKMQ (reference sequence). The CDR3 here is CASTRLAPRKKTQYF. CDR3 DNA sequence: TGTGCCAGCACCAGACTAGCCCCCAGGAAGAAGACCCAGTACTTC.

CDR3 region: CASSVDSRVEAFF. The CDR3 nucleotides are TGTGCCAGCAGCGTAGATAGCCGAGTGGAAGCTTTCTTT. The genes are TRBV9 and TRBJ1-1, with no clear D. V was pared by 0 bases and J by 8 bases, with 11 bases between. The germline V gene encodes CDR1 SGDLS and CDR2 YYNGEE. This CDR3 contains 13 residues.

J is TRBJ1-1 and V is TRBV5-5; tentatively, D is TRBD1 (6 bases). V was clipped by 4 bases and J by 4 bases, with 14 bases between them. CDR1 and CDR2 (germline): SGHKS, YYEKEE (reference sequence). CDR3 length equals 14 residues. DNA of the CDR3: TGTGCCAGCAGCAAGACAGGAAGGGCCACTGAAGCTTTCTTT. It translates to CASSKTGRATEAFF.

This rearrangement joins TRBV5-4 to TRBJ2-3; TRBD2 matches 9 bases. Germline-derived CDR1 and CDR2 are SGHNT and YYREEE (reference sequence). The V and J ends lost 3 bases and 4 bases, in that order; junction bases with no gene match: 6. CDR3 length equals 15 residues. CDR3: CASSWAGGSPDTQYF. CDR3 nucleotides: TGTGCCAGCAGCTGGGCGGGAGGGAGCCCAGATACGCAGTATTTT.

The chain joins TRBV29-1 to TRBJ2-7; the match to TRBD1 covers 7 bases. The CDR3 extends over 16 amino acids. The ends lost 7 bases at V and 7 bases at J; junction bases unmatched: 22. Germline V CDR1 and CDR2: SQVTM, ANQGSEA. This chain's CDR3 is CSAKGRDSANPLEQYF. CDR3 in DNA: TGCAGCGCCAAGGGACGGGACAGTGCTAACCCCTTGGAGCAGTACTTC.

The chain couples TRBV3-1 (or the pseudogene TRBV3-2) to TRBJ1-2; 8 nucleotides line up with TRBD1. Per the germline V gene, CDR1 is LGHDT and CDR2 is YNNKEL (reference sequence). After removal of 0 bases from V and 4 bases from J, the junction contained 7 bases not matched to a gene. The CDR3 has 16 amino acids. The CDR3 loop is CASSQEPGQGSYGYTF. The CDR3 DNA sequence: TGTGCCAGCAGCCAAGAACCCGGACAGGGTAGCTATGGCTACACCTTC.

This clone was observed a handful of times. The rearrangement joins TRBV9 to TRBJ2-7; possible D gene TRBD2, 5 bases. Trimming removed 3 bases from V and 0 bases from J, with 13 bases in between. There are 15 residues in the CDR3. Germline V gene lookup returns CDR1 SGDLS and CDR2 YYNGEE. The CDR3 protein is CASSGRDPGSYEQYF. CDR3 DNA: TGTGCCAGCAGCGGCCGGGATCCCGGCTCCTACGAGCAGTACTTC.

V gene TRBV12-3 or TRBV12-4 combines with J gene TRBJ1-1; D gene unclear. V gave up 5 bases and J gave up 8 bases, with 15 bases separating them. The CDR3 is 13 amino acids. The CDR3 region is CASSPDALREAFF. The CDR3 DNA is TGTGCCAGCAGTCCCGATGCGTTGAGGGAAGCTTTCTTT.

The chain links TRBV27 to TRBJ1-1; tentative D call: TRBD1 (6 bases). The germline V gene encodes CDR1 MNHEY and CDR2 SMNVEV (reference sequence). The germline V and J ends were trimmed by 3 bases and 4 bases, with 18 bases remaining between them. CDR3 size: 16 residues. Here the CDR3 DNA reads TGTGCCAGCAGTTTTATTCGCCGGGACAAGGGCACTGAAGCTTTCTTT. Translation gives CASSFIRRDKGTEAFF.

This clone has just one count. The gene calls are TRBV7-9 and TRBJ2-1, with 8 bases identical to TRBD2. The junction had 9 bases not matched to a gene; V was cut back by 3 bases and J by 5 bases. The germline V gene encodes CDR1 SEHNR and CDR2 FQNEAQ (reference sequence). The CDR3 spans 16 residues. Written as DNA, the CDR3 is TGTGCCAGCAGCTTCCGGGGGACTAGTGACCACAATGAGCAGTTCTTC. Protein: CASSFRGTSDHNEQFF.

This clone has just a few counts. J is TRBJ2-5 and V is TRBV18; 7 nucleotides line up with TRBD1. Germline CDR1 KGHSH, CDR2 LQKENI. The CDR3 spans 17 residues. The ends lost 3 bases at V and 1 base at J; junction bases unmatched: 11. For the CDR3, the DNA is TGTGCCAGCTCACCCCGGGACAGCGATTTGTTCCAAGAGACCCAGTACTTC. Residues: CASSPRDSDLFQETQYF.

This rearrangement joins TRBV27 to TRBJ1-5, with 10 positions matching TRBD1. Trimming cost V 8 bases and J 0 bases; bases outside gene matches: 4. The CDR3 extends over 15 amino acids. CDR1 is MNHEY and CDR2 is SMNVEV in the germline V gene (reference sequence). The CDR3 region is CASRTGGYSNQPQHF. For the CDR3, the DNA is TGTGCCAGCCGGACAGGGGGTTATAGCAATCAGCCCCAGCATTTT.

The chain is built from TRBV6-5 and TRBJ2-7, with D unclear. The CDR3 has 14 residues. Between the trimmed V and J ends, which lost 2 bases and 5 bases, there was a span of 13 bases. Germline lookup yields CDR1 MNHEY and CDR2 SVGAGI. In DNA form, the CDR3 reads TGTGCCAGCAGTTACCTCCTTTCTGAGAACGAGCAGTACTTC. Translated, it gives CASSYLLSENEQYF.